This T cell receptor beta chain is from a study of shared clonotypes between healthy human individuals. Study details: CD4 naive cells filled three plates per donor, CD4 memory three, CD8 naive two and CD8 memory one. General study findings and limits: Non-shared clonotypes had lower generation probabilities than clonotypes shared by all four sorted-subset donors. Few donors restricted represented genetic and exposure-history diversity.

Sorted subsets were amplified in replicate PCRs using 200 to 250 ng DNA, around 30,000 T cell genomes. The assay was immunoSEQ multiplex PCR, and TCRdb's table has in-frame clones only and misses some. The repertoire holds over a million clones, with 75% to 85% as singletons. Note on this clone: As yet, its antigen is unknown.

J was trimmed by 3 bases and V by 4 bases; bases with no gene match: 9. CDR3 length: 16 amino acids. Germline values: CDR1 MDHEN, CDR2 SYDVKM. The receptor was isolated from a man aged 18 to 29 in good health. Some clones in this sample may be carry-over from other donors' samples. Sequencing was done on a sample of memory CD4+ T cells from PBMCs. Subset described: CD45RA-negative fraction. V and J are TRBV28 and TRBJ2-1; 7 positions match TRBD1. The CDR3: CASSSEQGTRYNEQFF. Here the CDR3 DNA reads TGTGCCAGCAGTTCAGAACAGGGGACCCGCTACAATGAGCAGTTCTTC.